A selection of T cell receptor beta chains follows, all from one sample in a study of shared clonotypes between healthy human individuals. Generated by immunoSEQ multiplex PCR, the TCRdb table keeps only in-frame clones and is missing some. Here the sample spans approximately 720,000 clones, approximately 75% being singletons. The sequenced sample was memory CD4+ T cells sorted from blood. The receptor source for this set is a woman between 25 and 40 years old in good health. CDR3s include the opening cysteine and the closing phenylalanine or tryptophan. Fields, in order: D gene, V gene, J gene, clone size, CDR3 protein, CDR3 DNA. D genes are given only for firm matches. Size is omitted from some rows. Given values are once, few, many or a class for expanded clones.

D gene: -
V gene: TRBV28
J gene: TRBJ2-1
clone size: -
CDR3 protein: CASITWSGAYEQFF
CDR3 DNA: TGTGCCAGCATTACCTGGTCGGGGGCGTATGAGCAGTTCTTC

D gene: -
V gene: TRBV2
J gene: TRBJ2-7
clone size: once
CDR3 protein: CASSWAGSSYEQYF
CDR3 DNA: TGTGCCAGCAGCTGGGCGGGCAGCTCCTACGAGCAGTACTTC

D gene: TRBD2
V gene: TRBV7-6
J gene: TRBJ2-3
clone size: few
CDR3 protein: CASSPLAGQGTQYF
CDR3 DNA: TGTGCCAGCAGCCCGCTAGCGGGGCAGGGTACGCAGTATTTT

D gene: TRBD2
V gene: TRBV6-6
J gene: TRBJ2-5
clone size: -
CDR3 protein: CASSRGDQETQYF
CDR3 DNA: TGTGCCAGCAGTCGGGGGGACCAGGAGACCCAGTACTTC

D gene: TRBD1
V gene: TRBV6-5
J gene: TRBJ1-1
clone size: -
CDR3 protein: CASSYRDRASSEAFF
CDR3 DNA: TGTGCCAGCAGTTACCGGGACAGGGCATCGTCTGAAGCTTTCTTT

D gene: -
V gene: TRBV6-5
J gene: TRBJ2-1
clone size: -
CDR3 protein: CASSHYRNEQFF
CDR3 DNA: TGTGCCAGCAGCCATTATCGCAATGAGCAGTTCTTC

D gene: TRBD1
V gene: TRBV14
J gene: TRBJ1-3
clone size: few
CDR3 protein: CASSQRTGPSGNTIYF
CDR3 DNA: TGTGCCAGCAGCCAAAGGACAGGGCCCTCTGGAAACACCATATATTTT

D gene: TRBD1
V gene: TRBV5-4
J gene: TRBJ1-1
clone size: -
CDR3 protein: CASSRGQEPNTEAFF
CDR3 DNA: TGTGCCAGCAGCCGGGGACAGGAGCCGAACACTGAAGCTTTCTTT

D gene: TRBD2
V gene: TRBV19
J gene: TRBJ2-3
clone size: -
CDR3 protein: CASKPLLAGVADTQYF
CDR3 DNA: TGTGCCAGTAAACCCCTACTGGCGGGAGTTGCAGATACGCAGTATTTT

D gene: TRBD1
V gene: TRBV28
J gene: TRBJ1-5
clone size: few
CDR3 protein: CASIRGTGSQPQHF
CDR3 DNA: TGTGCCAGCATCCGCGGGACAGGGAGTCAGCCCCAGCATTTT

D gene: -
V gene: TRBV2
J gene: TRBJ1-2
clone size: -
CDR3 protein: CASSVLAPGGGRDYGYTF
CDR3 DNA: TGTGCCAGCAGTGTTCTGGCCCCGGGGGGGGGTCGGGACTATGGCTACACCTTC

D gene: -
V gene: TRBV6-1
J gene: TRBJ2-7
clone size: once
CDR3 protein: CASSRGQNYEWYF
CDR3 DNA: TGTGCCAGCAGTCGCGGACAGAACTACGAGTGGTACTTC

D gene: TRBD2
V gene: TRBV6-1
J gene: TRBJ2-5
clone size: -
CDR3 protein: CASSGWTSGRAPQETQYF
CDR3 DNA: TGTGCCAGCAGTGGCTGGACTAGCGGGAGGGCCCCCCAAGAGACCCAGTACTTC

D gene: -
V gene: TRBV7-2
J gene: TRBJ2-5
clone size: -
CDR3 protein: CASSLAGGDQETQYF
CDR3 DNA: TGTGCCAGCAGCTTAGCTGGCGGGGACCAAGAGACCCAGTACTTC

D gene: -
V gene: TRBV7-9
J gene: TRBJ2-4
clone size: few
CDR3 protein: CASSLIQGDRNIQYF
CDR3 DNA: TGTGCCAGCAGCTTGATACAGGGAGATAGGAACATTCAGTACTTC

D gene: -
V gene: TRBV6-5
J gene: TRBJ2-7
clone size: -
CDR3 protein: CASSSSFRGGEQYF
CDR3 DNA: TGTGCCAGCAGTTCGTCCTTCAGGGGCGGGGAGCAGTACTTC

D gene: TRBD2
V gene: TRBV7-9
J gene: TRBJ2-3
clone size: -
CDR3 protein: CASSLKRETDTQYF
CDR3 DNA: TGTGCCAGCAGCTTAAAGCGGGAGACAGATACGCAGTATTTT

D gene: TRBD2
V gene: TRBV19
J gene: TRBJ2-1
clone size: -
CDR3 protein: CASSIFTSGLSYNEQFF
CDR3 DNA: TGTGCCAGTAGTATATTCACTAGCGGACTATCCTACAATGAGCAGTTCTTC

D gene: -
V gene: TRBV4-1
J gene: TRBJ1-1
clone size: once
CDR3 protein: CASSSQGNTEAFF
CDR3 DNA: TGCGCCAGCAGCTCACAGGGGAACACTGAAGCTTTCTTT

D gene: -
V gene: TRBV2
J gene: TRBJ1-2
clone size: -
CDR3 protein: CASSLEVDGYTF
CDR3 DNA: TGTGCCAGCAGTTTGGAGGTAGATGGCTACACCTTC

D gene: -
V gene: TRBV2
J gene: TRBJ2-1
clone size: -
CDR3 protein: CASSEAQVLWFF
CDR3 DNA: TGTGCCAGCAGTGAAGCGCAGGTTCTCTGGTTCTTC

D gene: -
V gene: TRBV5-5
J gene: TRBJ1-1
clone size: -
CDR3 protein: CASSRKEDTEAFF
CDR3 DNA: TGTGCCAGCAGCCGGAAGGAGGACACTGAAGCTTTCTTT

D gene: TRBD1
V gene: TRBV19
J gene: TRBJ2-7
clone size: -
CDR3 protein: CASSIGTGYEQYF
CDR3 DNA: TGTGCCAGTAGTATCGGGACAGGTTACGAGCAGTACTTC

D gene: TRBD1
V gene: TRBV7-7
J gene: TRBJ2-1
clone size: -
CDR3 protein: CASSPLRTGNNEQFF
CDR3 DNA: TGTGCCAGCAGCCCCTTGCGGACAGGGAACAATGAGCAGTTCTTC

D gene: -
V gene: TRBV5-1
J gene: TRBJ1-1
clone size: -
CDR3 protein: CASSLQQAHLNTEAFF
CDR3 DNA: TGCGCCAGCAGCTTGCAACAGGCCCACCTCAACACTGAAGCTTTCTTT

D gene: -
V gene: TRBV7-3
J gene: TRBJ2-2
clone size: -
CDR3 protein: CASSFGTNTGELFF
CDR3 DNA: TGTGCCAGCAGCTTCGGGACTAACACCGGGGAGCTGTTTTTT

D gene: -
V gene: TRBV18
J gene: TRBJ2-7
clone size: -
CDR3 protein: CASSLGTEAYEQYF
CDR3 DNA: TGTGCCAGCTCTCTCGGGACCGAAGCCTACGAGCAGTACTTC

D gene: -
V gene: TRBV25-1
J gene: TRBJ1-5
clone size: -
CDR3 protein: CASSDSDKSHQPQHF
CDR3 DNA: TGTGCCAGCAGTGACTCGGACAAGAGTCATCAGCCCCAGCATTTT

D gene: -
V gene: TRBV18
J gene: TRBJ1-1
clone size: once
CDR3 protein: CASSTGNTEAFF
CDR3 DNA: TGTGCCAGCTCAACGGGGAACACTGAAGCTTTCTTT

D gene: -
V gene: TRBV27
J gene: TRBJ1-2
clone size: -
CDR3 protein: CASSPSSGAPGGYTF
CDR3 DNA: TGTGCCAGCAGTCCTAGCTCGGGGGCCCCGGGTGGCTACACCTTC

D gene: -
V gene: TRBV11-2
J gene: TRBJ2-7
clone size: once
CDR3 protein: CASSFGPEQYF
CDR3 DNA: TGTGCCAGCAGCTTTGGCCCCGAGCAGTACTTC

D gene: TRBD1
V gene: TRBV18
J gene: TRBJ1-3
clone size: -
CDR3 protein: CASSPLDRVISGNTIYF
CDR3 DNA: TGTGCCAGCTCACCCTTAGACAGGGTGATCTCTGGAAACACCATATATTTT

D gene: -
V gene: TRBV27
J gene: TRBJ1-2
clone size: -
CDR3 protein: CASSLSYGGIYGYTF
CDR3 DNA: TGTGCCAGCAGTTTATCATACGGGGGCATATATGGCTACACCTTC

D gene: TRBD2
V gene: TRBV7-9
J gene: TRBJ2-7
clone size: -
CDR3 protein: CASSLYGTSGLPYEQYF
CDR3 DNA: TGTGCCAGCAGCTTATATGGGACTAGCGGGCTTCCCTACGAGCAGTACTTC

D gene: TRBD2
V gene: TRBV27
J gene: TRBJ2-5
clone size: -
CDR3 protein: CASSSASGNQETQYF
CDR3 DNA: TGTGCCAGCAGTTCGGCTAGCGGGAACCAAGAGACCCAGTACTTC

D gene: -
V gene: TRBV7-2
J gene: TRBJ2-3
clone size: -
CDR3 protein: CASSLPQGTDTQYF
CDR3 DNA: TGTGCCAGCAGCTTACCGCAGGGTACAGATACGCAGTATTTT

D gene: -
V gene: TRBV19
J gene: TRBJ1-2
clone size: few
CDR3 protein: CASHGFGALTQSYTF
CDR3 DNA: TGTGCCAGTCACGGGTTCGGCGCCCTGACGCAAAGCTACACCTTC

D gene: -
V gene: TRBV19
J gene: TRBJ2-3
clone size: -
CDR3 protein: CASRPTGSTDTQYF
CDR3 DNA: TGTGCCAGTAGACCCACAGGGAGCACAGATACGCAGTATTTT

D gene: -
V gene: TRBV28
J gene: TRBJ2-7
clone size: once
CDR3 protein: CASSSLFVYEQYF
CDR3 DNA: TGTGCCAGCAGTAGTCTATTCGTCTACGAGCAGTACTTC

D gene: TRBD2
V gene: TRBV19
J gene: TRBJ2-1
clone size: once
CDR3 protein: CASSIIAGNEQFF
CDR3 DNA: TGTGCCAGTAGTATTATAGCGGGCAATGAGCAGTTCTTC

D gene: -
V gene: TRBV27
J gene: TRBJ1-5
clone size: -
CDR3 protein: CASSFEGVQPQHF
CDR3 DNA: TGTGCCAGCAGTTTTGAAGGGGTCCAGCCCCAGCATTTT

D gene: TRBD1
V gene: TRBV19
J gene: TRBJ1-2
clone size: -
CDR3 protein: CASRSTGSGSYGYTF
CDR3 DNA: TGTGCCAGTAGGTCGACAGGGTCGGGGAGCTATGGCTACACCTTC